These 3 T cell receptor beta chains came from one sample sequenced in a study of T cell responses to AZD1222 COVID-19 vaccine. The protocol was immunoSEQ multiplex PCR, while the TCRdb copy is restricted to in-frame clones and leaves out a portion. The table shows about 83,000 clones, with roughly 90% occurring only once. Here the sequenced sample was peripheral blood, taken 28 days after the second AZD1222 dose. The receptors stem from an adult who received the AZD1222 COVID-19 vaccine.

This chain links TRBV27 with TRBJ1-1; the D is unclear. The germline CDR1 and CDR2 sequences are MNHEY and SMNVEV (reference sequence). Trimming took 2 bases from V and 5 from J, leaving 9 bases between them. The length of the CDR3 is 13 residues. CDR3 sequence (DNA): TGTGCCAGCAGTTTAGGAGCTCGGACTGAAGCTTTCTTT. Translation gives CASSLGARTEAFF.

The CDR3, as DNA: TGCGCCAGCAGCTTGGGGGGTGGAACGTTCAAGGAGACCCAGTACTTC. Translated: CASSLGGGTFKETQYF. The chain couples TRBV5-1 to TRBJ2-5, with D unresolved. The CDR3 loop spans 16 amino acids. Per the germline V gene, CDR1 is SGHRS and CDR2 is YFSETQ. The V end was cut by 0 bases, the J end by 5 bases, with 17 bases between.

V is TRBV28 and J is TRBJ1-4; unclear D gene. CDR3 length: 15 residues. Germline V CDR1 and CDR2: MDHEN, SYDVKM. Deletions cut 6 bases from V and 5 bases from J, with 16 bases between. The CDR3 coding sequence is TGTGCCAGCAGGCAGCAAGGAAGCCTGAATGAAAAACTGTTTTTT. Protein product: CASRQQGSLNEKLFF.